This T cell receptor beta chain emerged from a study of blood T cell repertoires in COVID-19. On the study more broadly: Collection of acute and convalescent COVID-19 samples took place in the United States, Italy and Spain. Sources were T cells, B-cell-depleted T cells, or PBMCs; the material itself was cDNA or gDNA.

As handled by the study authors: For nucleated cells, counts were estimated from reference gene primer amplification. Profiled with immunoSEQ multiplex PCR; TCRdb holds only in-frame clones, not every one. V, J and clone size are taken as reported in that table, and D and trimming were inferred from the DNA itself. Altogether over 95,000 clones are present, roughly 84% being singletons, with the ten largest covering roughly 1.9%. The CDR3 covers 16 residues. Trimming removed 0 bases at V and 4 bases at J, with 16 bases between. The germline V gene has CDR1 SGHRS and CDR2 YFSETQ. The chain has TRBV5-1 and TRBJ1-2; D remains unclear. The receptor was derived from a man aged 70 or older with active or convalescent COVID-19. The source material was peripheral blood. Written as DNA, the CDR3 is TGCGCCAGCAGCTTGGGGGTGACATCGACCCTCTATGGCTACACCTTC. Protein product: CASSLGVTSTLYGYTF.